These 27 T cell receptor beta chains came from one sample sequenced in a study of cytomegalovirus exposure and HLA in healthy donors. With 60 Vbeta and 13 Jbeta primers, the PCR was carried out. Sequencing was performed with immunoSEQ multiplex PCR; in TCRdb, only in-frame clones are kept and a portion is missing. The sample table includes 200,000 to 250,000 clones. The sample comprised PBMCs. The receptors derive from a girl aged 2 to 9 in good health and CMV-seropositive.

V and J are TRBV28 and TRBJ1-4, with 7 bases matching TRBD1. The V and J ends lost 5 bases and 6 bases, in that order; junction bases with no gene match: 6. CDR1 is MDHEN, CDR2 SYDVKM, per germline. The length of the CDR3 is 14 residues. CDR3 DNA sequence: TGTGCCAGCAGTCTCGCCGGGACAGATGAAAAACTGTTTTTT. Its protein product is CASSLAGTDEKLFF.

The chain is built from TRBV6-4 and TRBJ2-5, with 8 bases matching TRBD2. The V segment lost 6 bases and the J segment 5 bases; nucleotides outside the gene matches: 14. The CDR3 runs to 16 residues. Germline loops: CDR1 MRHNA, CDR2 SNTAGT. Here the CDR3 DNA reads TGTGCCAGCAGCTTACTAGCGGTCCCGGGTGTCGAGACCCAGTACTTC. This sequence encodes CASSLLAVPGVETQYF.

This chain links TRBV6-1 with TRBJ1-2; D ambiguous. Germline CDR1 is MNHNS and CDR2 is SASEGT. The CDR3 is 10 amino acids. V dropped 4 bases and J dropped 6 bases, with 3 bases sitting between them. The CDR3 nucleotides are TGTGCCAGCAGTGTTAATGGCTACACCTTC. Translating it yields CASSVNGYTF.

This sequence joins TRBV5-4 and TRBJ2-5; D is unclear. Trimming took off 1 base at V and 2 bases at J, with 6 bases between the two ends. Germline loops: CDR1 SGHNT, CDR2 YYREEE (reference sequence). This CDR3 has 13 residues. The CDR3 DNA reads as TGTGCCAGCAGCTTGATAGAACAAGAGACCCAGTACTTC. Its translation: CASSLIEQETQYF.

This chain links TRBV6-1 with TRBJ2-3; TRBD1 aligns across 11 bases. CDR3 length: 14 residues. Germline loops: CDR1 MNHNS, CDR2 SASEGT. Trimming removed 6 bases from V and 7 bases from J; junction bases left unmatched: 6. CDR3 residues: CASRDRGLGYTQYF. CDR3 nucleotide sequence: TGTGCCAGCAGGGACAGGGGGCTCGGGTATACGCAGTATTTT.

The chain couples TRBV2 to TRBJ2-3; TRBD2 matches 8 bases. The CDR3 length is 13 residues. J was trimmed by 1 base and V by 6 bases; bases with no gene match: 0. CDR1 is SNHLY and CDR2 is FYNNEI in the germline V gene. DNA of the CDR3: TGTGCCAGCAGGGGACTAGGCACAGATACGCAGTATTTT. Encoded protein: CASRGLGTDTQYF. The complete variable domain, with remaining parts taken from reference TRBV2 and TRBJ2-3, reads EPEVTQTPSHQVTQMGQEVILRCVPISNHLYFYWYRQILGQKVEFLVSFYNNEISEKSEIFDDQFSVERPDGSNFTLKIRSTKLEDSAMYFCASRGLGTDTQYFGPGTRLTVL.

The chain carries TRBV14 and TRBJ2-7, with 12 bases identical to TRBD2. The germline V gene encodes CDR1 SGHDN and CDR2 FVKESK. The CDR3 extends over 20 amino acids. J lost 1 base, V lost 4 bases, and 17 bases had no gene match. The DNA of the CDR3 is TGTGCCAGCAGCCGAATAAGACCCGGGACTAGCGGGCTTCTTTCCTACGAGCAGTACTTC. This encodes CASSRIRPGTSGLLSYEQYF.

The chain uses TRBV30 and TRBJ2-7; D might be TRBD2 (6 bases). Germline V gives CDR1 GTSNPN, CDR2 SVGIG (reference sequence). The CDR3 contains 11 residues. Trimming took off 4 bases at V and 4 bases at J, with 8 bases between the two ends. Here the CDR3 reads CAWTGRYEQYF. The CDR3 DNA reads TGTGCCTGGACAGGGAGGTACGAGCAGTACTTC.

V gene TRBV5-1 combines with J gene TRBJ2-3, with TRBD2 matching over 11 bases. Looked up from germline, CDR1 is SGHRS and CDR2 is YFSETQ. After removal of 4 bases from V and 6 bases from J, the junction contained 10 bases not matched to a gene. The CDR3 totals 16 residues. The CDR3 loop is CASSPLTSGNGDTQYF. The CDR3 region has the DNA TGCGCCAGCAGCCCCCTGACTAGCGGGAATGGGGATACGCAGTATTTT.

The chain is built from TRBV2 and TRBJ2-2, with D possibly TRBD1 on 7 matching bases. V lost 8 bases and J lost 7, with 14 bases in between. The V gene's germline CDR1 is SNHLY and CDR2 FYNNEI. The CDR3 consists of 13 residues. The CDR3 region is CASHQGGDGELFF. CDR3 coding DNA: TGTGCCAGCCACCAGGGGGGTGACGGGGAGCTGTTTTTT.

CDR3 loop: CASSVGTFTSDYEQYF. The DNA for the CDR3 is TGTGCCAGTAGTGTTGGAACCTTCACGTCCGACTACGAGCAGTACTTC. The rearrangement links TRBV19 to TRBJ2-5; unclear D gene. The J call may not be correct, given that the DNA end is closer to TRBJ2-7. This CDR3 has 16 amino acids. Per germline, CDR1 LNHDA and CDR2 SQIVND (reference sequence).

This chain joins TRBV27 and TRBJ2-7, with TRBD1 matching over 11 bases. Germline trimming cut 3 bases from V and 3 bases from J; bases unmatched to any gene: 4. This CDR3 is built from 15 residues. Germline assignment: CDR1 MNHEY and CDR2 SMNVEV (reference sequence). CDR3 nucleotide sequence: TGTGCCAGCAGTTTCTCCGGGACAGGGGGCTACGAGCAGTACTTC. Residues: CASSFSGTGGYEQYF.

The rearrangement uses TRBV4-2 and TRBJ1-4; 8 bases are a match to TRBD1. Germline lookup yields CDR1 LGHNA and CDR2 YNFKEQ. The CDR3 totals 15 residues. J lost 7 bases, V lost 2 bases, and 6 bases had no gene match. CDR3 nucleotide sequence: TGTGCCAGCAGCCAACCCTCCGACAGGGGTGAAAAACTGTTTTTT. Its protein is CASSQPSDRGEKLFF.

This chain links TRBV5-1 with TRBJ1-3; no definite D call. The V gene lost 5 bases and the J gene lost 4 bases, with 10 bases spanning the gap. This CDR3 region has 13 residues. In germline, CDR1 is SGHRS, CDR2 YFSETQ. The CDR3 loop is CASRLPGGNTIYF. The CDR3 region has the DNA TGCGCCAGCAGATTACCTGGCGGAAACACCATATATTTT.

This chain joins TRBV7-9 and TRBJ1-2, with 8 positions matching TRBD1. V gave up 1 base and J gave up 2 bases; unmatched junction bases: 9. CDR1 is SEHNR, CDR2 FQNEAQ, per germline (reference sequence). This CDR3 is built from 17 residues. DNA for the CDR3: TGTGCCAGCAGCTTAGATCTCTCAGGGGGCGGGAACTATGGCTACACCTTC. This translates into CASSLDLSGGGNYGYTF.

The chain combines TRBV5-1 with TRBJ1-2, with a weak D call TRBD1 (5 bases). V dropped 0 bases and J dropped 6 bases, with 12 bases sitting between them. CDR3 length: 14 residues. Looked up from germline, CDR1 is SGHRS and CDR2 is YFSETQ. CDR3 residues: CASSLAREGDGYTF. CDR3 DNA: TGCGCCAGCAGCTTGGCCAGGGAGGGAGATGGCTACACCTTC.

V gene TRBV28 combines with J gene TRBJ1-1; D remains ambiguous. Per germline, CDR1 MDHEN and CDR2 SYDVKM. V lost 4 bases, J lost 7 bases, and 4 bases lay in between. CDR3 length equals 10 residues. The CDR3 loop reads CASSSLEAFF. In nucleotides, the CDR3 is TGTGCCAGCAGTTCCCTTGAAGCTTTCTTT.

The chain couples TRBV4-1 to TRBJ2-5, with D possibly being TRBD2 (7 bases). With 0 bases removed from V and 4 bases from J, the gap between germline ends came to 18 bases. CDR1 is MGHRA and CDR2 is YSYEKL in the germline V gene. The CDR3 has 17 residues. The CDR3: CASSQEEGLQGRETQYF. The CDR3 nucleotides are TGCGCCAGCAGCCAAGAAGAGGGACTACAGGGTAGAGAGACCCAGTACTTC.

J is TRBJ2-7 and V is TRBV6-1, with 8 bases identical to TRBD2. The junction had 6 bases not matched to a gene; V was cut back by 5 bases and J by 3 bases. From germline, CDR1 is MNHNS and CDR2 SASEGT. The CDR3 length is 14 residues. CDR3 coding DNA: TGTGCCAGCAGTTTAAACGGGAGGGACTACGAGCAGTACTTC. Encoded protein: CASSLNGRDYEQYF.

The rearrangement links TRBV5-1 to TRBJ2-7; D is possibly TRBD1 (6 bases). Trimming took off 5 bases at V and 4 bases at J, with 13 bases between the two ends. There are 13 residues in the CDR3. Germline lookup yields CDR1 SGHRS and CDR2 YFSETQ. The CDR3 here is CASRTGPSYEQYF. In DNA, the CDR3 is TGCGCCAGCAGGACAGGCCCGTCGTACGAGCAGTACTTC.

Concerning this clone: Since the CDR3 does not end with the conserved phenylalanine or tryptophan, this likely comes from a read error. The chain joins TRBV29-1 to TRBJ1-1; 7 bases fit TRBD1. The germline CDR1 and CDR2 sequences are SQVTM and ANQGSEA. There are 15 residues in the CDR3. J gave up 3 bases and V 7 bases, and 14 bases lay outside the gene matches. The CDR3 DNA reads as TGCAGCGCCCCATCCCGACAGGGTTGGGACACTGAAGCTTTCCTT. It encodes CSAPSRQGWDTEAFL.

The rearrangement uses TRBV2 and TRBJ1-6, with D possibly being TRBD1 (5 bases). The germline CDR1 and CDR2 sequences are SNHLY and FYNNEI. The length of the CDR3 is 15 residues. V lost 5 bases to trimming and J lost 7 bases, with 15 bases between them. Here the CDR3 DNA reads TGTGCCAGCAGTCCAACCCGGGACTTAAATTCACCCCTCCACTTT. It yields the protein CASSPTRDLNSPLHF.

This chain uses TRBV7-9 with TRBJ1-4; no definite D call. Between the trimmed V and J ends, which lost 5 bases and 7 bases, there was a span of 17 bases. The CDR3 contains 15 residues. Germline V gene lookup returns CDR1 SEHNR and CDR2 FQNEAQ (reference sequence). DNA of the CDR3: TGTGCCAGCAGCCTTAGGGAAGCGGGTATTGAAAAACTGTTTTTT. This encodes CASSLREAGIEKLFF. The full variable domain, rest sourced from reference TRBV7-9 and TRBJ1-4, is DTGVSQNPRHKITKRGQNVTFRCDPISEHNRLYWYRQTLGQGPEFLTYFQNEAQLEKSRLLSDRFSAERPKGSFSTLEIQRTEQGDSAMYLCASSLREAGIEKLFFGSGTQLSVL.

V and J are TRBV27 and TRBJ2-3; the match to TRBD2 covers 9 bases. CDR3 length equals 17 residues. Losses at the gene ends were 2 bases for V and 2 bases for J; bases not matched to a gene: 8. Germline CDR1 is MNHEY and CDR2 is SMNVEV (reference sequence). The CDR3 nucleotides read TGTGCCAGCAGTTTAAGGGAAATAGCGGGGGTCACAGATACGCAGTATTTT. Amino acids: CASSLREIAGVTDTQYF.

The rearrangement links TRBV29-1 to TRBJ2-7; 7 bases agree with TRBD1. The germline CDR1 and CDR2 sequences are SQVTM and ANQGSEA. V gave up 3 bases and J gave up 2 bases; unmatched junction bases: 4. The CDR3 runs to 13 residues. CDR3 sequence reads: CSVERQGTYEQYF. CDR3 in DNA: TGCAGCGTTGAGAGACAGGGAACCTACGAGCAGTACTTC.

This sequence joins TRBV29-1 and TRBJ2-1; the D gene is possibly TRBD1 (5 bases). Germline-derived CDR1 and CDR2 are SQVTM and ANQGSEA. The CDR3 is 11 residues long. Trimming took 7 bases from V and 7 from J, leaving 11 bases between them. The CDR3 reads CSALGPNEQFF. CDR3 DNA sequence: TGCAGCGCATTGGGGCCTAATGAGCAGTTCTTC.

The CDR3 loop reads CASSAGKGAKETQYF. The CDR3 nucleotides read TGTGCCAGCAGCGCCGGGAAGGGTGCCAAAGAGACCCAGTACTTC. The chain uses TRBV9 and TRBJ2-5, with D possibly being TRBD2 (5 bases). Germline CDR1 and CDR2: SGDLS and YYNGEE. Trimming took 3 bases from V and 3 from J, leaving 15 bases between them. This CDR3 is 15 amino acids long.